A single sample gave rise to the 24 T cell receptor beta chains below, sequenced in a study of blood T cell repertoires in COVID-19. The protocol was immunoSEQ multiplex PCR, while the TCRdb copy is restricted to in-frame clones and leaves out a portion. Here the sample spans roughly 100,000 clones, 75% to 85% being singletons. What was sequenced was peripheral blood. All receptors derive from a man aged 60 to 75 with acute or convalescent COVID-19.

This sequence joins TRBV18 and TRBJ1-4; TRBD1 matches 8 bases. Looked up from germline, CDR1 is KGHSH and CDR2 is LQKENI. Trimming took 5 bases from V and 3 from J; bases not matched to a gene: 5. The CDR3 sequence is 15 residues long. The CDR3 region is CASSAQGAANEKLFF. The CDR3 DNA sequence: TGTGCCAGCTCAGCCCAGGGGGCTGCTAATGAAAAACTGTTTTTT.

The chain is built from TRBV5-5 and TRBJ2-1; 12 positions agree with TRBD2. Trimming at V came to 4 bases and at J to 4 bases, leaving 3 bases not matched to a gene. CDR3 length equals 15 residues. Germline CDR1 is SGHKS and CDR2 is YYEKEE (reference sequence). The CDR3 spells CASSQLAGGYNEQFF. CDR3 bases: TGTGCCAGCAGCCAACTAGCGGGAGGTTACAATGAGCAGTTCTTC.

The chain couples TRBV3-1 (or the pseudogene TRBV3-2) to TRBJ1-2; D is unresolved. In germline, CDR1 is LGHDT, CDR2 YNNKEL (reference sequence). This CDR3 is 14 amino acids long. V was clipped by 1 base and J by 0 bases, with 6 bases between them. CDR3 sequence reads: CASSQGSTNYGYTF. CDR3 DNA sequence: TGTGCCAGCAGCCAAGGTTCAACTAACTATGGCTACACCTTC.

The CDR3 region has the DNA TGTGCCTGGAGCCGGGACAGGGGTATTCAGCCCCAGCATTTT. It is translated as CAWSRDRGIQPQHF. The chain has TRBV30 and TRBJ1-5, with 10 bases identical to TRBD1. The CDR3 is made up of 14 amino acids. Germline V gene data show CDR1 as GTSNPN and CDR2 as SVGIG (reference sequence). The V and J ends lost 3 bases and 6 bases, in that order; junction bases with no gene match: 5.

The V call is TRBV28, the J call TRBJ2-7; 7 nucleotides agree with TRBD1. In germline, CDR1 is MDHEN, CDR2 SYDVKM. The CDR3 totals 15 residues. The trim removed 6 bases at V and 2 bases at J, leaving 10 bases unmatched. The CDR3 loop is CASRGEGAPTYEQYF. CDR3 sequence (DNA): TGTGCCAGCAGAGGTGAGGGGGCACCGACCTACGAGCAGTACTTC.

The genes are TRBV6-6 and TRBJ2-2; 9 bases agree with TRBD2. Germline V gene sequence: CDR1 MNHNY, CDR2 SVGAGI (reference sequence). The CDR3 totals 15 residues. V was clipped by 7 bases and J by 4 bases; unmatched bases: 7. CDR3 DNA sequence: TGTGCCAGCAATAGCGGGAGTAGCGCCACCGGGGAGCTGTTTTTT. It specifies CASNSGSSATGELFF.

The rearrangement uses TRBV5-4 and TRBJ2-1, with D possibly being TRBD2 (7 bases). V lost 5 bases and J 2 bases, leaving 17 bases between the germline ends. The CDR3 has 16 amino acids. Germline-derived CDR1 and CDR2 are SGHNT and YYREEE (reference sequence). The CDR3 sequence is CASSLVGGLTYNEQFF. CDR3 sequence (DNA): TGTGCCAGCAGTTTAGTGGGGGGGCTCACCTACAATGAGCAGTTCTTC.

This clone occurred a few times. This chain connects TRBV6-1 to TRBJ1-1; D unresolved. The V end lost 2 bases, the J end lost 2 bases, and 6 bases lay between the germline ends. This CDR3 has 13 residues. Germline loops: CDR1 MNHNS, CDR2 SASEGT. The CDR3 spells CASSEFGNTEAFF. The CDR3 bases are TGTGCCAGCAGTGAATTTGGCAACACTGAAGCTTTCTTT.

DNA of the CDR3: TGTGCCAGTAATCCCCAAGCGGGCACAAACAATGAGCAGTTCTTC. It encodes CASNPQAGTNNEQFF. The genes are TRBV19 and TRBJ2-1; a possible D gene is TRBD2 (6 bases). The CDR3 contains 15 residues. Trimming stripped 7 bases from V and 5 bases from J, with 18 bases between. The germline V gene encodes CDR1 LNHDA and CDR2 SQIVND (reference sequence).

This clone has only one observation. This chain uses TRBV18 with TRBJ1-3; 7 bases agree with TRBD1. This CDR3 spans 15 amino acids. CDR1 is KGHSH and CDR2 is LQKENI in the germline V gene. The trim removed 8 bases at V and 0 bases at J, leaving 7 bases unmatched. Here the CDR3 reads CASNGQAASGNTIYF. CDR3 sequence (DNA): TGTGCCAGCAACGGACAGGCGGCCTCTGGAAACACCATATATTTT.

This clone was observed a few times. The rearrangement uses TRBV2 and TRBJ2-1; 15 positions agree with TRBD2. This CDR3 region has 16 residues. Trimming at V came to 4 bases and at J to 10 bases, leaving 8 bases not matched to a gene. Looked up from germline, CDR1 is SNHLY and CDR2 is FYNNEI. In nucleotides, the CDR3 is TGTGCCAGCAGTGTAAGGGGACTAGCGGGAGGTGGCGAGCAGTTCTTC. Amino acids: CASSVRGLAGGGEQFF.

The chain employs TRBV6-2 or TRBV6-3 and TRBJ1-5, with unresolved D. Looked up from germline, CDR1 is MNHEY and CDR2 is SVGEGT. V was trimmed by 2 bases and J by 4 bases, leaving 12 bases between them. This CDR3 is built from 15 residues. In DNA form, the CDR3 reads TGTGCCAGCAGTTACCGGGGTGAACGAAATCAGCCCCAGCATTTT. This translates into CASSYRGERNQPQHF.

CDR3 DNA: TGTGCCAGCAGTTACTCGGGGGGACAGGGAGTGTACGAGCAGTACGTC. Translated, it gives CASSYSGGQGVYEQYV. This chain links TRBV6-2 or TRBV6-3 with TRBJ2-7; TRBD1 aligns across 9 bases. V lost 0 bases to trimming and J lost 4 bases; unmatched junction nucleotides: 7. The CDR3 extends over 16 amino acids. CDR1 and CDR2 from the germline V gene are MNHEY and SVGEGT.

The chain carries TRBV2 and TRBJ2-3; D unresolved. The germline CDR1 and CDR2 sequences are SNHLY and FYNNEI. The CDR3 contains 13 residues. V dropped 1 base and J dropped 5 bases, with 7 bases sitting between them. CDR3 DNA: TGTGCCAGCAGTGAAGTGGCAGGAGATACGCAGTATTTT. Amino acids: CASSEVAGDTQYF.

This rearrangement joins TRBV19 to TRBJ2-7; D gene uncertain. The V gene's germline CDR1 is LNHDA and CDR2 SQIVND (reference sequence). Trimming took 3 bases from V and 7 from J, leaving 19 bases between them. The CDR3 is made up of 15 amino acids. Written as DNA, the CDR3 is TGTGCCAGTAGTATCAGCCCGAGCTTCTACGGGGAGCAGTACGTC. Its protein is CASSISPSFYGEQYV.

The rearrangement uses TRBV21-1 and TRBJ2-7; the D call in the table, TRBD1, was not verified against the DNA. TRBV21-1 represents a pseudogene. The CDR3 extends over 15 amino acids. In DNA, the CDR3 is TGTGCCAGCAGCAAAGGGGGGGACAGAAGCCACGAGCAGTACTTC. Its translation: CASSKGGDRSHEQYF.

V gene TRBV4-1 combines with J gene TRBJ2-1, with TRBD2 matching 10 bases. This CDR3 comprises 19 residues. Germline V gene data show CDR1 as MGHRA and CDR2 as YSYEKL. The trim removed 0 bases at V and 0 bases at J, leaving 8 bases unmatched. The CDR3 DNA sequence: TGCGCCAGCAGCCAAGAGGGGGCTAGCGGGGGCACCTCCTACAATGAGCAGTTCTTC. This sequence encodes CASSQEGASGGTSYNEQFF.

The chain combines TRBV27 with TRBJ1-5; D is uncertain. Trimming stripped 5 bases from V and 2 bases from J, with 10 bases between. CDR1 MNHEY and CDR2 SMNVEV come from the germline V gene (reference sequence). CDR3 size: 14 residues. This chain's CDR3 is CASSIRSGNQPQHF. CDR3 DNA sequence: TGTGCCAGCAGTATACGAAGCGGCAATCAGCCCCAGCATTTT.

The CDR3 region has the DNA TGTGCCAGCAGCCACATTGGAGGGTCGGGGGTTCGGTATGGCTACACCTTC. As protein: CASSHIGGSGVRYGYTF. J is TRBJ1-2 and V is TRBV27; TRBD1 is a possible D gene (5 bases). Germline V gene sequence: CDR1 MNHEY, CDR2 SMNVEV (reference sequence). Trimming stripped 6 bases from V and 5 bases from J, with 25 bases between. CDR3 length: 17 residues.

A single count supports this clone. The chain is built from TRBV7-9 and TRBJ2-5; the match to TRBD1 covers 11 bases. The CDR3 contains 15 residues. J gave up 1 base and V 3 bases, and 1 base lay outside the gene matches. Germline V gives CDR1 SEHNR, CDR2 FQNEAQ (reference sequence). The CDR3 region has the DNA TGTGCCAGCAGCTTGGACAGGGGGCCCCAAGAGACCCAGTACTTC. It encodes CASSLDRGPQETQYF.

There are a few counts of this clone. J is TRBJ2-3 and V is TRBV29-1; the D gene is possibly TRBD2 (5 bases). The ends were cut back, 5 bases at V and 1 base at J, with 10 bases in the middle. CDR1 and CDR2 (germline): SQVTM, ANQGSEA. The CDR3 spans 13 residues. CDR3: CSVNRDGTDTQYF. CDR3 DNA: TGCAGCGTTAACCGGGATGGCACAGATACGCAGTATTTT.

This chain links TRBV7-6 with TRBJ2-3; 10 bases are a match to TRBD2. The germline gives CDR1 SGHVS, CDR2 FNYEAQ. V lost 5 bases and J lost 3; bases outside the gene matches: 23. This CDR3 has 21 amino acids. CDR3 residues: CASSPSWTSGEGGPSTDTQYF. The DNA for the CDR3 is TGTGCCAGCAGCCCCTCATGGACTAGCGGAGAGGGAGGGCCCTCGACAGATACGCAGTATTTT.

J is TRBJ1-3 and V is TRBV5-8; D remains unclear. Looked up from germline, CDR1 is SGHTS and CDR2 is YDEGEE. V lost 0 bases and J 0 bases, leaving 7 bases between the germline ends. The CDR3 spans 15 residues. The CDR3 DNA sequence: TGTGCCAGCAGCTTGGTGGCTTCCTCTGGAAACACCATATATTTT. It encodes CASSLVASSGNTIYF.

The V call is TRBV9, the J call TRBJ2-1; 12 nucleotides align to TRBD2. V dropped 1 base and J dropped 8; count of bases not matched to a gene: 7. Looked up from germline, CDR1 is SGDLS and CDR2 is YYNGEE. The CDR3 is made up of 16 amino acids. CDR3 amino acids: CASSVLTSGRLHEQFF. CDR3 bases: TGTGCCAGCAGCGTACTGACTAGCGGGAGACTCCATGAGCAGTTCTTC.